The subject of this entry is one T cell receptor (beta chain). No antigen is known for it. This record comes from a study of cytomegalovirus exposure and HLA in healthy donors. Study observations and caveats: More than 150 TCR beta chains were listed as cytomegalovirus-associated. Whilst most TCR sequences proved rare, a subset of public TCRs occurred across many donors. A few CMV-associated chains were confirmed in vitro to be specific for CMV antigens.

The donors were in the approximately 120-subject validation cohort, distinct from the roughly 600-subject first cohort. V lost 6 bases and J lost 2, with 8 bases in between. CDR1 KGHSH and CDR2 LQKENI come from the germline V gene. The CDR3 is 12 residues long. The table came from immunoSEQ multiplex PCR; TCRdb's copy has only in-frame clones and leaves some out. Of some 150,000 clones in the sample, 87% are singletons; the top ten hold less than 5.5%. Sequences were obtained from PBMCs. The TCR comes from a young man in good health and CMV-seropositive. This rearrangement joins TRBV18 to TRBJ2-7; D is perhaps TRBD2 (6 bases). This CDR3 is CASSSGAYEQYF. In nucleotides, the CDR3 is TGTGCCAGCTCCTCGGGGGCCTACGAGCAGTACTTC.